This entry lists 3 T cell receptor beta chains sequenced from one sample in a study of CD8 T cells in ankylosing spondylitis listed by TCRdb under 2017. General study outcomes and caveats: A TCR beta motif made up of about eight highly homologous amino acid variants appeared to be characteristic of blood from ankylosing spondylitis patients.

These TCRs are of unknown antigen specificity. The library was made by 5' RACE. For sequencing, an Illumina HiSeq 2500 was employed. TCRdb reworked the public reads: Q25 trimming with fastp, MiXCR clone assembly, productive beta chains retained. CDR3 protein sequences are deduplicated, and each keeps its most common genes and DNA. Present in this sample are 350,000 or so distinct CDR3 sequences, approximately 8% of which were seen just once. Clones ranked in the top ten supply 13% to 15% of the sample. The sample taken for sequencing was blood, either unsorted or a sorted T cell fraction (not recorded which). These receptors all stem from a male donor with ankylosing spondylitis.

The chain couples TRBV18 to TRBJ2-7, with TRBD2 matching over 9 bases. J was trimmed by 7 bases and V by 0 bases; bases with no gene match: 4. Germline V lookup: CDR1 KGHSH, CDR2 LQKENI. This CDR3 region has 14 residues. Here the CDR3 DNA reads TGTGCCAGCTCACCACCGGGGCTAGCGGGGGAGCAGTACTTC. As protein: CASSPPGLAGEQYF.

On this clonotype itself: The junction departs from the called germline gene at one end, perhaps through a read error. The V call is TRBV6-6, the J call TRBJ2-2; unclear D gene. CDR3 size: 12 residues. CDR1 and CDR2 (germline): MNHNY, SVGAGI (reference sequence). CDR3 nucleotide sequence: TGTGCTAGCACTATCATTTTGGGGTCCCTGTTTTTT. Its translation: CASTIILGSLFF.

In this sample, this clonotype turned up many times. DNA of the CDR3: TGCAGCGTGGCCGGGACAGGGAACACCGGGGAGCTGTTTTTT. Its protein is CSVAGTGNTGELFF. The V gene is TRBV29-1, the J gene TRBJ2-2; 8 positions agree with TRBD1. The CDR3 spans 14 residues. CDR1 SQVTM and CDR2 ANQGSEA come from the germline V gene. The trim removed 6 bases at V and 1 base at J, leaving 4 bases unmatched.